This T cell receptor beta chain was retrieved from a study of blood T cell repertoires in COVID-19. Study in general: Some COVID-19 samples were acute and others convalescent; all came from the United States, Italy and Spain. In each case, the material was cDNA or gDNA derived from T cells, B-cell-depleted T cells, or PBMCs.

In the authors' methods: Amplifying reference gene primers gave estimates of nucleated cell counts. Profiling relied on immunoSEQ multiplex PCR, and the TCRdb table lists in-frame clones only, not all of them. V, J and clone size are those of that table, while D and trimming were read from the DNA. The sample consists of around 57,000 clones, around 90% of them appearing once. The CDR3 spans 14 residues. The V gene lost 4 bases and the J gene lost 10 bases, with 19 bases spanning the gap. The germline V gene has CDR1 LGHDT and CDR2 YNNKEL (reference sequence). Material for sequencing was peripheral blood. The chain uses TRBV3-1 (or the pseudogene TRBV3-2) and TRBJ1-1, with D possibly matching TRBD1 (5 bases). This sequence originates from a human donor in a cohort sampled during active COVID-19. CDR3 residues: CASSPPTATHSAFF. Written as DNA, the CDR3 is TGTGCCAGCAGCCCGCCGACAGCGACTCATTCAGCTTTCTTT.